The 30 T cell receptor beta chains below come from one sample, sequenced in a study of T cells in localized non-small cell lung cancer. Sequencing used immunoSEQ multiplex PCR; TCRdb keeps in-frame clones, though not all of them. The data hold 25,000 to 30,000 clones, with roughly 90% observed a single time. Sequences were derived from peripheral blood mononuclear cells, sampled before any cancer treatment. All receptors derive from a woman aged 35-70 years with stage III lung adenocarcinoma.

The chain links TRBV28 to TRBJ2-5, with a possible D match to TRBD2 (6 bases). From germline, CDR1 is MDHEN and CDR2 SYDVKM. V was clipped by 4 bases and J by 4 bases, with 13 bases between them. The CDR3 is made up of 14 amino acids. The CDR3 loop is CASSSSGLGETQYF. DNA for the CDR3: TGTGCCAGCAGTTCCTCGGGACTGGGAGAGACCCAGTACTTC.

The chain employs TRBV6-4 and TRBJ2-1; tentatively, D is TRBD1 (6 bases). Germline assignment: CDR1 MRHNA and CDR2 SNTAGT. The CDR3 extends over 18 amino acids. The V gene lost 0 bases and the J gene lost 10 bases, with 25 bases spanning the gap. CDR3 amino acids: CASSDSRLGGRSIPEQFF. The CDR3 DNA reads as TGTGCCAGCAGTGACTCGAGACTTGGGGGCCGTTCCATCCCGGAGCAGTTCTTC.

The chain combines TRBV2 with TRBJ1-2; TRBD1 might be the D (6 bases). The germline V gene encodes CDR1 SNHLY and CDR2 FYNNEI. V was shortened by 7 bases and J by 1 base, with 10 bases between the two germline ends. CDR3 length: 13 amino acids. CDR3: CASKAGVNYGYTF. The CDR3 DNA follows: TGTGCCAGCAAAGCAGGGGTTAACTATGGCTACACCTTC.

CDR3 DNA sequence: TGTGCCAGCAGTTCTCAGGGGGCTGACACTGAAGCTTTCTTT. Its translation is CASSSQGADTEAFF. The chain employs TRBV5-4 and TRBJ1-1; 8 bases match TRBD1. J gave up 3 bases and V 5 bases, and 6 bases lay outside the gene matches. There are 14 residues in the CDR3. Germline CDR1 reads SGHNT; CDR2 reads YYREEE (reference sequence).

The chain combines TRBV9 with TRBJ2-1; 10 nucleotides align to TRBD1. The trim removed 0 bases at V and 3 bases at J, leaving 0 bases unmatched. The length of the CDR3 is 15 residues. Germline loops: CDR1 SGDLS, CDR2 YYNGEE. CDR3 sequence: CASSVGDRGYNEQFF. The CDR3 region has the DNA TGTGCCAGCAGCGTAGGGGACAGGGGCTACAATGAGCAGTTCTTC.

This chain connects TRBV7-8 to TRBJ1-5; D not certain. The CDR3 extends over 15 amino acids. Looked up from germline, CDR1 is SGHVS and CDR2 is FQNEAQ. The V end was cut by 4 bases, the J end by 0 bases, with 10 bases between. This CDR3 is CASSSRRISNQPQHF. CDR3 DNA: TGTGCCAGCAGCTCCCGACGTATTAGCAATCAGCCCCAGCATTTT.

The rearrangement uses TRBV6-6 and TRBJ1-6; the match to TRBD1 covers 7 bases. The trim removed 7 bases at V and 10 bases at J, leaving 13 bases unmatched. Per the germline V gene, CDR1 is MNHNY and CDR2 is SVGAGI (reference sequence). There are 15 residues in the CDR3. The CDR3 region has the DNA TGTGCCAGCAAAGGACAGGTGGACCTGAGATCACCCCTCCACTTT. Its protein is CASKGQVDLRSPLHF.

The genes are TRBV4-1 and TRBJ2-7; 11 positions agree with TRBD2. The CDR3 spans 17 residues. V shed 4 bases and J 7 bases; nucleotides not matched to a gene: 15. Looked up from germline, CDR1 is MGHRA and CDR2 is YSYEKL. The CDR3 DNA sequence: TGCGCCAGCAGCCGATCAGGAGTAGCGGGAGGGTTTCAAGAGCAGTACTTC. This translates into CASSRSGVAGGFQEQYF.

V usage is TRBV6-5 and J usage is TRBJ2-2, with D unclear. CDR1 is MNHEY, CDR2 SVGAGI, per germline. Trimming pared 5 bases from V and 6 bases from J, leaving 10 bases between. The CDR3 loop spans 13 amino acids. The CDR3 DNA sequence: TGTGCCAGCAGTAACATGAGCCCCGGGGAGCTGTTTTTT. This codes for CASSNMSPGELFF.

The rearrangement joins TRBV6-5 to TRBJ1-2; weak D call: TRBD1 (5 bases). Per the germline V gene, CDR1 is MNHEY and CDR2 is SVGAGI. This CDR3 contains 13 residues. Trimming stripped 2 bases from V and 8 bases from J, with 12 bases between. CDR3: CASSYRQGGGYTF. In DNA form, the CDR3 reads TGTGCCAGCAGTTACCGCCAGGGTGGAGGCTACACCTTC.

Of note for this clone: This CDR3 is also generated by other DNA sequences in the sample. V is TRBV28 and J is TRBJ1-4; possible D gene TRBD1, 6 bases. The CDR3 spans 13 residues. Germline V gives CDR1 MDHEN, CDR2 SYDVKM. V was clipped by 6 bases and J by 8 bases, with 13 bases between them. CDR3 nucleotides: TGTGCCAGCAGCTTAGGGGGGCGAGAAAAACTGTTTTTT. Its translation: CASSLGGREKLFF.

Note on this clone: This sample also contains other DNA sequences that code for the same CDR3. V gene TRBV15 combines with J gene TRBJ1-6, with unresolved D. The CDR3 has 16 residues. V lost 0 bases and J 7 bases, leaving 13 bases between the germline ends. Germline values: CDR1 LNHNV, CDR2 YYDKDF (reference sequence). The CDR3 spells CATSRDGDPDNSPLHF. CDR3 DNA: TGTGCCACCAGCAGAGATGGAGATCCAGACAATTCACCCCTCCACTTT. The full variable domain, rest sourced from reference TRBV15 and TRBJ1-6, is DAMVIQNPRYQVTQFGKPVTLSCSQTLNHNVMYWYQQKSSQAPKLLFHYYDKDFNNEADTPDNFQSRRPNTSFCFLDIRSPGLGDTAMYLCATSRDGDPDNSPLHFGNGTRLTVT.

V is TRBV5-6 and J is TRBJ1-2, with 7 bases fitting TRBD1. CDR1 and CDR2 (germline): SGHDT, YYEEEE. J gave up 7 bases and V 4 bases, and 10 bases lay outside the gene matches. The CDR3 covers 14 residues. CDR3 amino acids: CASSPDREIGGYTF. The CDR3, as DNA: TGTGCCAGCAGCCCCGACAGGGAAATTGGTGGCTACACCTTC. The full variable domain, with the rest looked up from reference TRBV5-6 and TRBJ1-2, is DAGVTQSPTHLIKTRGQQVTLRCSPKSGHDTVSWYQQALGQGPQFIFQYYEEEERQRGNFPDRFSGHQFPNYSSELNVNALLLGDSALYLCASSPDREIGGYTFGSGTRLTVV.

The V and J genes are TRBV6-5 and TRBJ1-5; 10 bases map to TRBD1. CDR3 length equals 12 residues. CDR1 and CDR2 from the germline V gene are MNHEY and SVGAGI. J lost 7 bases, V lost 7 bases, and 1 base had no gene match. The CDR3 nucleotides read TGTGCCAGCAAGACAGGGGGCCAGCCCCAGCATTTT. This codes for CASKTGGQPQHF.

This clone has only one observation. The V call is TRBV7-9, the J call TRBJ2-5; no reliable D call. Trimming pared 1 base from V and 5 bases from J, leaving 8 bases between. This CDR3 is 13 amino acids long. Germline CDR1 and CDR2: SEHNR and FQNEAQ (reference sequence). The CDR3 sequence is CASSLGGRETQYF. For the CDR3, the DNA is TGTGCCAGCAGCTTAGGGGGTAGGGAGACCCAGTACTTC.

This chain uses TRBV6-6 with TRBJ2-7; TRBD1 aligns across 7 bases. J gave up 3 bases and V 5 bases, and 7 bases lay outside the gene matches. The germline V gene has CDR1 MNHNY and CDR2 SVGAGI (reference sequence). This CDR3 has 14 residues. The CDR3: CASSPRGLNYEQYF. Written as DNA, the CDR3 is TGTGCCAGCAGTCCGAGGGGGCTGAACTACGAGCAGTACTTC.

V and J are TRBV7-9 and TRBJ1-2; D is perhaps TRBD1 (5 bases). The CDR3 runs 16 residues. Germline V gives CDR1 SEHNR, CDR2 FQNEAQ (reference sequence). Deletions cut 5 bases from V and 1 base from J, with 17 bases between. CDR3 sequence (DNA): TGTGCCAGCAGCCAATCCAAGGCAGGGCTTAACTATGGCTACACCTTC. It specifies CASSQSKAGLNYGYTF.

The CDR3 reads CAWSQTTVKSEAFF. In DNA, the CDR3 is TGTGCCTGGAGTCAAACGACAGTTAAATCTGAAGCTTTCTTT. J is TRBJ1-1 and V is TRBV30; possible D gene TRBD1, 5 bases. V shed 2 bases and J shed 6 bases, with 16 bases lying between them. The CDR3 is 14 residues long. From germline, CDR1 is GTSNPN and CDR2 SVGIG (reference sequence).

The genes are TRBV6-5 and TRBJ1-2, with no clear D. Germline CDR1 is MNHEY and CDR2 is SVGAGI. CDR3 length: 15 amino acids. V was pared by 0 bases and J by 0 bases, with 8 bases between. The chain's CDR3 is CASSYSAQANYGYTF. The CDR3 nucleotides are TGTGCCAGCAGTTACTCGGCACAAGCTAACTATGGCTACACCTTC.

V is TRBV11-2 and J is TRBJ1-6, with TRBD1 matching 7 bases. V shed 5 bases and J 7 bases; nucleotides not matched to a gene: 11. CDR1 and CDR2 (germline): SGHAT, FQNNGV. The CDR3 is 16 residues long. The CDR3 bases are TGTGCCAGCAGCCTCCGACAGGGCCCCCTGAATTCACCCCTCCACTTT. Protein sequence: CASSLRQGPLNSPLHF.

In nucleotides, the CDR3 is TGTGCCACCAAAGGACCTGGCAATCAGCCCCAGCATTTT. Translation gives CATKGPGNQPQHF. The chain employs TRBV6-5 and TRBJ1-5; no clear D. The CDR3 sequence is 13 residues long. Per germline, CDR1 MNHEY and CDR2 SVGAGI. V was clipped by 10 bases and J by 2 bases, with 12 bases between them.

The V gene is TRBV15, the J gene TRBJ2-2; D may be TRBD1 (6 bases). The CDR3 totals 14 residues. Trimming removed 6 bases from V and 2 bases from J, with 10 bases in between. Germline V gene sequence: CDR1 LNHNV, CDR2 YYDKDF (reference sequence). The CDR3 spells CATSTGYNTGELFF. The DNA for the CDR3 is TGTGCCACCAGTACAGGGTACAACACCGGGGAGCTGTTTTTT.

The CDR3 protein is CASSIRGGGTDTQYF. CDR3 DNA sequence: TGTGCCAGCAGTATTCGCGGGGGGGGCACAGATACGCAGTATTTT. The gene calls are TRBV28 and TRBJ2-3, with 9 bases lining up with TRBD2. Trimming at V came to 5 bases and at J to 1 base, leaving 4 bases not matched to a gene. The CDR3 is made up of 15 amino acids. Germline lookup yields CDR1 MDHEN and CDR2 SYDVKM.

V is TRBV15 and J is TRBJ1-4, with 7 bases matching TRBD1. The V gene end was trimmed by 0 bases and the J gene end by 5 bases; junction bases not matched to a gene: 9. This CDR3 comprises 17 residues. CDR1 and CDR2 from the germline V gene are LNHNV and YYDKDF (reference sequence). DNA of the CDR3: TGTGCCACCAGCAGAGACCAGACAGGGAACTGGAATGAAAAACTGTTTTTT. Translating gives CATSRDQTGNWNEKLFF.

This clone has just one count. The CDR3 reads CASTTGSQDYEQYF. The CDR3 DNA sequence: TGTGCCAGCACTACCGGGTCCCAAGACTACGAGCAGTACTTC. The chain recombines TRBV28 with TRBJ2-7, with no clear D. Germline V CDR1 and CDR2: MDHEN, SYDVKM. Trimming took 7 bases from V and 3 from J, leaving 16 bases between them. This CDR3 contains 14 residues. Together with reference TRBV28 and TRBJ2-7, the CDR3 gives the full variable domain: DVKVTQSSRYLVKRTGEKVFLECVQDMDHENMFWYRQDPGLGLRLIYFSYDVKMKEKGDIPEGYSVSREKKERFSLILESASTNQTSMYLCASTTGSQDYEQYFGPGTRLTVT.

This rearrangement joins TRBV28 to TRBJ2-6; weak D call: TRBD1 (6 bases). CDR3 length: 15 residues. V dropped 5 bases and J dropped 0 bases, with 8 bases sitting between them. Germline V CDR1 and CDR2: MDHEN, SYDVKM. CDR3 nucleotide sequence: TGTGCCAGCAGTACGGGACACTCTGGGGCCAACGTCCTGACTTTC. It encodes CASSTGHSGANVLTF.

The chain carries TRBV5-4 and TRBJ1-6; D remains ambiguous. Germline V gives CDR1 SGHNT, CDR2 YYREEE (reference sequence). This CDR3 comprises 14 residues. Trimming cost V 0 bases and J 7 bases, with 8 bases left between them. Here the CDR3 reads CASSLDTANSPLHF. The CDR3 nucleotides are TGTGCCAGCAGCTTGGACACCGCAAATTCACCCCTCCACTTT. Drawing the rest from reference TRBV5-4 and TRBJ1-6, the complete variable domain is ETGVTQSPTHLIKTRGQQVTLRCSSQSGHNTVSWYQQALGQGPQFIFQYYREEENGRGNFPPRFSGLQFPNYSSELNVNALELDDSALYLCASSLDTANSPLHFGNGTRLTVT.

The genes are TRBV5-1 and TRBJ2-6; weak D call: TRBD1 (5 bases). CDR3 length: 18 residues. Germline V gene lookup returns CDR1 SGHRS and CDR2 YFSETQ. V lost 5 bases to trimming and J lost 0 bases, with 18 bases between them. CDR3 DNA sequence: TGCGCCAGCAGAAGGTCCGCTAGGGGCTACTCTGGGGCCAACGTCCTGACTTTC. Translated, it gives CASRRSARGYSGANVLTF.

CDR3 nucleotides: TGCGCCAGCAGCCAAGATACGGAAACGGAAGCTTTCTTT. This gives the protein CASSQDTETEAFF. The rearrangement uses TRBV4-1 and TRBJ1-1; no definite D call. Per the germline V gene, CDR1 is MGHRA and CDR2 is YSYEKL. V was trimmed by 0 bases and J by 8 bases, leaving 10 bases between them. The CDR3 is 13 residues long.

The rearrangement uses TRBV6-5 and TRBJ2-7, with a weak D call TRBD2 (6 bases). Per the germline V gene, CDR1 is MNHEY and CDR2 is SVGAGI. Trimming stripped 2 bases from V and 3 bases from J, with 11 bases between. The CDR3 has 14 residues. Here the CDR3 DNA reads TGTGCCAGCAGTTACGAGACGGGAGTCTACGAGCAGTACTTC. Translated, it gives CASSYETGVYEQYF.